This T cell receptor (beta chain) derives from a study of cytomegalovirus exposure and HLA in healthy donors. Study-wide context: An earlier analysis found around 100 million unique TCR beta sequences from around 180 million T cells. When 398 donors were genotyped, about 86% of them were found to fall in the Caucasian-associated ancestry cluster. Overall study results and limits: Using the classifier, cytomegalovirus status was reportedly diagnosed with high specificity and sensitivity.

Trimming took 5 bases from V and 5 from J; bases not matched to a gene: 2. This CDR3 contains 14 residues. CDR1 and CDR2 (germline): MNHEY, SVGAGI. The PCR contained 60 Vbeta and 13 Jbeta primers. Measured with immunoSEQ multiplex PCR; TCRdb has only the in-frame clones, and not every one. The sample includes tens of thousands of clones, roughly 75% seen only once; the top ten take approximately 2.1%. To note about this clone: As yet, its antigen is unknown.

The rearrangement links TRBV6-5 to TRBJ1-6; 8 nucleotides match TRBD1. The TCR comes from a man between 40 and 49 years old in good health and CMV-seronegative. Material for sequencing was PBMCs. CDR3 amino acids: CASSGQGDNSPLHF. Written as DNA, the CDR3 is TGTGCCAGCAGTGGACAGGGAGATAATTCACCCCTCCACTTT.